Below are 20 T cell receptor beta chains sequenced from a single sample in a study of blood T cell repertoires in COVID-19. Only in-frame clones appear in the TCRdb table, and some are missing; sequencing was by immunoSEQ multiplex PCR. The sample carries about 380,000 clones, 85% recorded once. Input material: peripheral blood. Every receptor here comes from a young woman with acute or convalescent COVID-19.

This clone has only one observation. The V gene is TRBV27, the J gene TRBJ1-2; 7 bases line up with TRBD1. Trimming at V came to 4 bases and at J to 4 bases, leaving 18 bases not matched to a gene. The CDR3 covers 18 residues. Looked up from germline, CDR1 is MNHEY and CDR2 is SMNVEV (reference sequence). The CDR3 loop reads CASSSTGTATVGTYGYTF. Written as DNA, the CDR3 is TGTGCCAGCAGTTCGACCGGGACAGCCACCGTCGGAACCTATGGCTACACCTTC.

The gene calls are TRBV30 and TRBJ1-3; tentatively, D is TRBD1 (6 bases). The CDR3 totals 14 residues. Germline V lookup: CDR1 GTSNPN, CDR2 SVGIG (reference sequence). Deletions cut 2 bases from V and 3 bases from J, with 11 bases between. The chain's CDR3 is CAWSQGRDGNTIYF. In DNA form, the CDR3 reads TGTGCCTGGAGTCAGGGGAGAGATGGAAACACCATATATTTT.

This clone appeared a few times. This chain joins TRBV3-1 (or the pseudogene TRBV3-2) and TRBJ2-2; the match to TRBD1 covers 8 bases. The CDR3 length is 13 residues. Germline CDR1 and CDR2: LGHDT and YNNKEL (reference sequence). V trimming: 6 bases; J trimming: 6 bases; junction bases outside the gene matches: 3. CDR3 amino acids: CASSLQGAGELFF. CDR3 DNA: TGTGCCAGCAGTCTACAGGGGGCCGGGGAGCTGTTTTTT.

V usage is TRBV5-1 and J usage is TRBJ1-1; 7 nucleotides align to TRBD1. After removal of 3 bases from V and 3 bases from J, the junction contained 8 bases not matched to a gene. The germline V gene has CDR1 SGHRS and CDR2 YFSETQ. The CDR3 has 15 amino acids. In DNA form, the CDR3 reads TGCGCCAGCAGCTCGGGGACAGCGATGGACACTGAAGCTTTCTTT. The encoded protein is CASSSGTAMDTEAFF.

The V call is TRBV4-1, the J call TRBJ2-1, with 12 bases fitting TRBD2. V lost 0 bases, J lost 8 bases, and 8 bases stayed unmatched. CDR3 length: 17 amino acids. The germline gives CDR1 MGHRA, CDR2 YSYEKL. The CDR3 DNA sequence: TGCGCCAGCAGCCAAGATCAGCTTCTAGCGGGAGGGGATGAGCAGTTCTTC. Amino acids: CASSQDQLLAGGDEQFF.

The chain combines TRBV19 with TRBJ1-1; possibly TRBD1 for D (5 bases). The CDR3 extends over 13 amino acids. Germline V lookup: CDR1 LNHDA, CDR2 SQIVND (reference sequence). V was shortened by 6 bases and J by 3 bases, with 11 bases between the two germline ends. The CDR3 coding sequence is TGTGCCAGTAGCACAGGAATTCACACTGAAGCTTTCTTT. It yields the protein CASSTGIHTEAFF.

This chain uses TRBV28 with TRBJ1-3; possibly TRBD1 for D (5 bases). CDR1 and CDR2 from the germline V gene are MDHEN and SYDVKM. V was trimmed by 7 bases and J by 2 bases, leaving 9 bases between them. CDR3 length: 13 residues. Written as DNA, the CDR3 is TGTGCCAGCATGAGGACACCTGGAAACACCATATATTTT. It translates to CASMRTPGNTIYF.

As to this clone: Other DNA sequences in this sample translate to the same CDR3. The V call is TRBV5-1, the J call TRBJ1-2; no definite D call. The CDR3 has 12 residues. Germline V gene sequence: CDR1 SGHRS, CDR2 YFSETQ. Trimming stripped 0 bases from V and 6 bases from J, with 6 bases between. DNA for the CDR3: TGCGCCAGCAGCTTGGAAGGAGATGGCTACACCTTC. It translates to CASSLEGDGYTF.

The chain couples TRBV7-9 to TRBJ1-3, with unresolved D. V lost 4 bases to trimming and J lost 7 bases, with 5 bases between them. The CDR3 is 11 amino acids. Looked up from germline, CDR1 is SEHNR and CDR2 is FQNEAQ (reference sequence). Written as DNA, the CDR3 is TGTGCCAGCAGCTCCGTCAACACCATATATTTT. This sequence encodes CASSSVNTIYF.

This chain joins TRBV27 and TRBJ1-5; TRBD1 aligns across 7 bases. From germline, CDR1 is MNHEY and CDR2 SMNVEV (reference sequence). Trimming at V came to 0 bases and at J to 8 bases, leaving 10 bases not matched to a gene. CDR3 length: 16 amino acids. As DNA, the CDR3 is TGTGCCAGCAGTTTATCATGGACAGGAGAGTTAGAGCCCCAGCATTTT. It yields the protein CASSLSWTGELEPQHF.

This clone came up a few times. V usage is TRBV11-2 and J usage is TRBJ1-2; 9 positions match TRBD1. Trimming took 6 bases from V and 7 from J; bases not matched to a gene: 6. This CDR3 region has 13 residues. Per the germline V gene, CDR1 is SGHAT and CDR2 is FQNNGV. The chain's CDR3 is CASRVQGAGGYTF. The CDR3 DNA is TGTGCCAGCAGGGTACAGGGGGCGGGTGGCTACACCTTC.

V and J are TRBV7-9 and TRBJ1-3; 12 positions match TRBD1. The CDR3 is made up of 16 amino acids. V was clipped by 5 bases and J by 4 bases; unmatched bases: 6. The germline CDR1 and CDR2 sequences are SEHNR and FQNEAQ (reference sequence). The CDR3 DNA reads TGTGCCAGCAGCGTGGGACAGGGGGCGCAAGGAAACACCATATATTTT. It encodes CASSVGQGAQGNTIYF.

The J gene is TRBJ1-1, the V gene TRBV19; perhaps TRBD1 as D (6 bases). Germline V CDR1 and CDR2: LNHDA, SQIVND (reference sequence). The V end was cut by 6 bases, the J end by 7 bases, with 15 bases between. CDR3 length: 13 residues. CDR3 bases: TGTGCCAGTAGAAAACCGGGACAATTTGAAGCTTTCTTT. Amino acid sequence: CASRKPGQFEAFF.

The V call is TRBV5-4, the J call TRBJ1-5, with D hard to call. This CDR3 region has 13 residues. In germline, CDR1 is SGHNT, CDR2 YYREEE (reference sequence). Trimming pared 3 bases from V and 5 bases from J, leaving 9 bases between. CDR3 amino acids: CASSCPQYQPQHF. The CDR3, as DNA: TGTGCCAGCAGCTGCCCACAGTATCAGCCCCAGCATTTT.

The chain is built from TRBV5-6 and TRBJ1-2, with TRBD1 matching 9 bases. The ends lost 4 bases at V and 7 bases at J; junction bases unmatched: 14. The germline gives CDR1 SGHDT, CDR2 YYEEEE. The CDR3 runs to 16 residues. In DNA form, the CDR3 reads TGTGCCAGCAGCCCGGAACCGGGACAGGGATTTGTTGGCTACACCTTC. Protein sequence: CASSPEPGQGFVGYTF. The full variable domain, in which reference TRBV5-6 and TRBJ1-2 provide the parts outside the CDR3, is DAGVTQSPTHLIKTRGQQVTLRCSPKSGHDTVSWYQQALGQGPQFIFQYYEEEERQRGNFPDRFSGHQFPNYSSELNVNALLLGDSALYLCASSPEPGQGFVGYTFGSGTRLTVV.

The gene calls are TRBV7-9 and TRBJ2-3, with a possible D match to TRBD1 (5 bases). The CDR3 runs 15 residues. Germline loops: CDR1 SEHNR, CDR2 FQNEAQ (reference sequence). Deletions cut 5 bases from V and 1 base from J, with 13 bases between. CDR3 protein: CASSPAGAGTDTQYF. CDR3 in DNA: TGTGCCAGCAGCCCCGCTGGGGCCGGCACAGATACGCAGTATTTT.

The chain links TRBV14 to TRBJ2-7, with TRBD2 matching 11 bases. The length of the CDR3 is 16 residues. The V segment lost 3 bases and the J segment 4 bases; nucleotides outside the gene matches: 8. Per the germline V gene, CDR1 is SGHDN and CDR2 is FVKESK. Here the CDR3 reads CASSQSLAGVGYEQYF. CDR3 sequence (DNA): TGTGCCAGCAGCCAGTCACTAGCGGGAGTTGGATACGAGCAGTACTTC.

A remark on this clone: A junction boundary mismatches the germline segment, possibly from a read error. The genes are TRBV2 and TRBJ1-5, with unresolved D. Germline V gene data show CDR1 as SNHLY and CDR2 as FYNNEI. This CDR3 region has 13 residues. CDR3 sequence: CASSEGGGLPQHF. In nucleotides, the CDR3 is TGTGCCAGCAGCGAAGGAGGTGGATTGCCCCAGCATTTT.

V usage is TRBV5-6 and J usage is TRBJ1-6; 9 bases are shared with TRBD1. Trimming cost V 4 bases and J 6 bases; bases outside gene matches: 8. In germline, CDR1 is SGHDT, CDR2 YYEEEE. The CDR3 runs to 16 residues. CDR3 DNA sequence: TGTGCCAGCAGCCGATCACAGGGGGCCGGTAATTCACCCCTCCACTTT. It translates to CASSRSQGAGNSPLHF.

In this sample, this clone turned up once. V gene TRBV27 combines with J gene TRBJ1-1; 12 nucleotides line up with TRBD1. Unmatched junction bases numbered 4, after V lost 0 bases and J lost 5 bases. Germline CDR1 is MNHEY and CDR2 is SMNVEV (reference sequence). The CDR3 runs 16 residues. The CDR3 loop is CASSLSGQGASTEAFF. The CDR3 DNA reads as TGTGCCAGCAGTTTATCGGGACAGGGGGCGAGTACTGAAGCTTTCTTT.